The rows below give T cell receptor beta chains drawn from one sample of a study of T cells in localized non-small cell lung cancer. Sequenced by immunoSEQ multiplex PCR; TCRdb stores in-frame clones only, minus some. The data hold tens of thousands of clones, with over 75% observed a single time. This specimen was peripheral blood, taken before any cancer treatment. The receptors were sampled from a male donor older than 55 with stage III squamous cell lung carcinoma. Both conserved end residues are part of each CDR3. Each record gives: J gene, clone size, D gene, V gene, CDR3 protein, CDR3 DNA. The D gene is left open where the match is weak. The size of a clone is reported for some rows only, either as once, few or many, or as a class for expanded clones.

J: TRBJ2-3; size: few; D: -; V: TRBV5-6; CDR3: CASSLGRQGDTQYF; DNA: TGTGCCAGCAGCTTGGGTCGGCAAGGGGATACGCAGTATTTT
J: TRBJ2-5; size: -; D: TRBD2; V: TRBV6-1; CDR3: CASRPSGEKTQYF; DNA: TGTGCCAGCAGGCCAAGCGGGGAGAAGACCCAGTACTTC
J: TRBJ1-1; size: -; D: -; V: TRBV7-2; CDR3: CASSLSRDTEAFF; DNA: TGTGCCAGCAGCTTAAGCAGGGACACTGAAGCTTTCTTT
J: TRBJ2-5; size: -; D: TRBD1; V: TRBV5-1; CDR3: CASSLALGQTQETQYF; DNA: TGCGCCAGCAGCTTGGCCCTGGGACAGACGCAAGAGACCCAGTACTTC
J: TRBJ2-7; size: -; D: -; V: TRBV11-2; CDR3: CASRFLVTDEQYF; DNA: TGTGCCAGCAGATTCTTAGTAACCGACGAGCAGTACTTC
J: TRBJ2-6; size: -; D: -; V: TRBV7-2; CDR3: CASSAQGAGANVLTF; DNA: TGTGCCAGCAGCGCGCAGGGAGCTGGGGCCAACGTCCTGACTTTC
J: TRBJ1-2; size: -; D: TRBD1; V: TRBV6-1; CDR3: CASSASGQYGYTF; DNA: TGTGCCAGCAGTGCATCGGGACAGTACGGCTACACCTTC
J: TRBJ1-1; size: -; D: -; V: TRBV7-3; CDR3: CASSLTDGTEAFF; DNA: TGTGCCAGCAGCTTAACGGATGGAACTGAAGCTTTCTTT
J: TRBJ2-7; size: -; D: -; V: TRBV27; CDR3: CASSSESRGAYEQYF; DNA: TGTGCCAGCAGTTCGGAGAGCAGGGGGGCCTACGAGCAGTACTTC
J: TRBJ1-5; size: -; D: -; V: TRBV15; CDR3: CATSFQGQPQHF; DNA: TGTGCCACCAGCTTTCAGGGCCAGCCCCAGCATTTT
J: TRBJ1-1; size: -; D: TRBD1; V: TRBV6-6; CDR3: CASITGTGNPEAFF; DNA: TGTGCCAGCATCACCGGGACAGGGAATCCTGAAGCTTTCTTT
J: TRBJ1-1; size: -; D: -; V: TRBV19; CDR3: CASSVGQTNMNTEAFF; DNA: TGTGCCAGTAGTGTTGGACAGACGAACATGAACACTGAAGCTTTCTTT
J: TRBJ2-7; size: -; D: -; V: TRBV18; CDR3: CASSRPSGSYEQYF; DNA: TGTGCCAGCTCACGACCGTCTGGATCCTACGAGCAGTACTTC
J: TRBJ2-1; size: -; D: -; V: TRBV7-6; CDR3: CASSLAVGLNEQFF; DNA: TGTGCCAGCAGCTTAGCGGTTGGTCTCAATGAGCAGTTCTTC
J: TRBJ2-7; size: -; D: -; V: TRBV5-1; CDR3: CASSWGQSSHEQYF; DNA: TGCGCCAGCAGCTGGGGACAATCCTCCCACGAGCAGTACTTC
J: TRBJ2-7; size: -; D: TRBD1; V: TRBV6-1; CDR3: CAGSEEGTGWSLDEQYF; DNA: TGTGCCGGCAGTGAGGAGGGGACAGGGTGGTCGTTAGACGAGCAGTACTTC
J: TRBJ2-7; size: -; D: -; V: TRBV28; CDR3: CASRTGPHEQYF; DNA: TGTGCCAGCAGGACAGGCCCCCACGAGCAGTACTTC
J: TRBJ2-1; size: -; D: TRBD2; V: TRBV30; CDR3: CAWSLLAGGGDEQFF; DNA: TGTGCCTGGAGCTTACTAGCGGGAGGGGGGGATGAGCAGTTCTTC
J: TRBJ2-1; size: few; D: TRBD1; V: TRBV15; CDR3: CATSPRDSYEQFF; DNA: TGTGCCACCAGCCCCCGGGACAGCTATGAGCAGTTCTTC
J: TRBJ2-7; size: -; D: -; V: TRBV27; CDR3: CASSLRGNEQYF; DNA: TGTGCCAGCAGTTTACGGGGGAACGAGCAGTACTTC
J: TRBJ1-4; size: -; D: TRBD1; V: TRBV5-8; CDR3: CASSLAGTGFEKLFF; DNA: TGTGCCAGCAGCTTGGCCGGGACAGGGTTTGAAAAACTGTTTTTT
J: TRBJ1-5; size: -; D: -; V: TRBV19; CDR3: CASSRQTPSNQPQHF; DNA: TGTGCCAGTAGTAGACAGACCCCTAGCAATCAGCCCCAGCATTTT
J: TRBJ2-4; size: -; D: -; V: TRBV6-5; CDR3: CASRGAAQDKNIQYF; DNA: TGTGCCAGCAGGGGAGCAGCACAGGACAAAAACATTCAGTACTTC
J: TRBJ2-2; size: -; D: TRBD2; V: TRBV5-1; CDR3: CASSLGTLAGKAGELFF; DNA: TGCGCCAGCAGCTTGGGGACACTAGCGGGAAAGGCCGGGGAGCTGTTTTTT
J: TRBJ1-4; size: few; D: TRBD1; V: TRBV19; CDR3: CASSMLPGQSYEKLFF; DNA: TGTGCCAGTAGTATGCTCCCGGGACAGAGCTACGAAAAACTGTTTTTT
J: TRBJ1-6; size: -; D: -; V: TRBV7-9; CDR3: CASSSQGSDSPLHF; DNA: TGTGCCAGCAGCTCACAGGGTTCCGATTCACCCCTCCACTTT
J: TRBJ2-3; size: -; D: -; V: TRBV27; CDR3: CASSLSSTTDTQYF; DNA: TGTGCCAGCAGTTTATCTAGCACGACAGATACGCAGTATTTT
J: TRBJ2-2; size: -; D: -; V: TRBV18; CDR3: CASSGMNTGELFF; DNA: TGTGCCAGCTCAGGGATGAACACCGGGGAGCTGTTTTTT
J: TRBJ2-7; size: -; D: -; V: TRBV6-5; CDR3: CASSVPSGTREQYF; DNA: TGTGCCAGCAGCGTCCCATCCGGGACGAGGGAGCAGTACTTC
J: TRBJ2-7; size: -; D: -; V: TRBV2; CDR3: CASSEGGTLSYEQYF; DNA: TGTGCCAGCAGTGAAGGGGGGACCCTCTCCTACGAGCAGTACTTC
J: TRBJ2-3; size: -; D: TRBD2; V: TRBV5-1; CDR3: CASSSGTSGLTDTQYF; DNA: TGCGCCAGCAGCTCCGGGACTAGCGGATTGACAGATACGCAGTATTTT
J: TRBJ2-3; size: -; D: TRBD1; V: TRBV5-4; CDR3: CASSLYLQGDDTQYF; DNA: TGTGCCAGCAGCTTGTATTTGCAGGGGGATGATACGCAGTATTTT
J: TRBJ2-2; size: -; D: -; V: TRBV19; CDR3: CASHEQGSTGELFF; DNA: TGTGCCAGCCATGAACAGGGATCCACCGGGGAGCTGTTTTTT
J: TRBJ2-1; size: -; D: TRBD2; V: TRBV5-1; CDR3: CASSLDTGGQIYEQFF; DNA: TGCGCCAGCAGCTTGGATACGGGAGGGCAAATCTACGAGCAGTTCTTC
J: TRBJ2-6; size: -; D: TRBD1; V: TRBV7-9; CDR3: CASSRTGTGPWGANVLTF; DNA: TGTGCCAGCAGCCGAACCGGGACAGGGCCATGGGGGGCCAACGTCCTGACTTTC
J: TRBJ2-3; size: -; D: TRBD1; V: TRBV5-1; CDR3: CASSKDRGTDTQYF; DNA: TGCGCCAGCAGCAAGGACAGGGGAACAGATACGCAGTATTTT
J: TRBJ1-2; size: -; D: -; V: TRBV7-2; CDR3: CASSLVVAAAQGYTF; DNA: TGTGCCAGCAGCTTAGTAGTAGCCGCCGCACAAGGCTACACCTTC
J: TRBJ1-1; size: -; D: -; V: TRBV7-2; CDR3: CASSLERGTEAFF; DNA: TGTGCCAGCAGCTTAGAAAGGGGCACTGAAGCTTTCTTT
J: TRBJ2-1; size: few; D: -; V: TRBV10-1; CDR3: CASSPGTKVPYNEQFF; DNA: TGCGCCAGCAGTCCCGGGACCAAGGTGCCCTACAATGAGCAGTTCTTC
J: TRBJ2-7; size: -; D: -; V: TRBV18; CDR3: CASSGSYEQYF; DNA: TGTGCCAGCTCTGGCTCCTACGAGCAGTACTTC
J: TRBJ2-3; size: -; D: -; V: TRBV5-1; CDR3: CASGEGVSSTDTQYF; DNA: TGCGCCAGCGGGGAGGGGGTTTCTAGCACAGATACGCAGTATTTT
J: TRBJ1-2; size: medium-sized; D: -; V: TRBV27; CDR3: CASSSLLPGPTLHGYTF; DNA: TGTGCCAGCAGTTCACTGCTCCCGGGACCGACCCTTCATGGCTACACCTTC
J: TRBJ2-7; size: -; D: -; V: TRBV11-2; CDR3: CASSLTDGVYEQYF; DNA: TGTGCCAGCAGCTTGACAGATGGCGTTTACGAGCAGTACTTC
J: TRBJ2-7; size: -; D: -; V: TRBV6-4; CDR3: CASSDSWVGEQYF; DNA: TGTGCCAGCAGTGACTCCTGGGTGGGGGAGCAGTACTTC
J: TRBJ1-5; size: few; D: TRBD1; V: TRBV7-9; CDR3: CASSLGPGGAGNQPQHF; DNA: TGTGCCAGCAGCTTAGGGCCAGGGGGCGCGGGCAATCAGCCCCAGCATTTT
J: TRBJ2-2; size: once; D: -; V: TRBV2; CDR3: CASRARGAQNTGELFF; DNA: TGTGCCAGCAGAGCTCGGGGGGCTCAAAACACCGGGGAGCTGTTTTTT
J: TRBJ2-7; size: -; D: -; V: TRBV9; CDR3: CASSVGGSSYEQYF; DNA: TGTGCCAGCAGCGTCGGAGGTAGCTCCTACGAGCAGTACTTC
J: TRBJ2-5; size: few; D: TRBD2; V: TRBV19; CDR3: CASSIRLAGETQYF; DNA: TGTGCCAGTAGTATCAGACTAGCGGGAGAGACCCAGTACTTC
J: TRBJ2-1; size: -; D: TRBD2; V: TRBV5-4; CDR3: CASSFEGSSGNEQFF; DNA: TGTGCCAGCAGCTTCGAGGGTTCTAGCGGGAATGAGCAGTTCTTC
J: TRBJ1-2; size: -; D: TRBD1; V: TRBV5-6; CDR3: CASSLAGGLNYGYTF; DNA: TGTGCCAGCAGCTTGGCAGGGGGCCTTAACTATGGCTACACCTTC
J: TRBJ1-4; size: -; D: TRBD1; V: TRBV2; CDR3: CASSVRSTGVNEKLFF; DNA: TGTGCCAGCAGTGTAAGGTCGACAGGGGTTAATGAAAAACTGTTTTTT
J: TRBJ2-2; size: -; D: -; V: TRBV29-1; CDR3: CSVELANTGELFF; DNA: TGCAGCGTTGAACTGGCGAACACCGGGGAGCTGTTTTTT
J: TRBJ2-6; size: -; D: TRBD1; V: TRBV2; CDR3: CATQTGQGVGANVLTF; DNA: TGTGCCACCCAAACCGGACAGGGGGTTGGGGCCAACGTCCTGACTTTC